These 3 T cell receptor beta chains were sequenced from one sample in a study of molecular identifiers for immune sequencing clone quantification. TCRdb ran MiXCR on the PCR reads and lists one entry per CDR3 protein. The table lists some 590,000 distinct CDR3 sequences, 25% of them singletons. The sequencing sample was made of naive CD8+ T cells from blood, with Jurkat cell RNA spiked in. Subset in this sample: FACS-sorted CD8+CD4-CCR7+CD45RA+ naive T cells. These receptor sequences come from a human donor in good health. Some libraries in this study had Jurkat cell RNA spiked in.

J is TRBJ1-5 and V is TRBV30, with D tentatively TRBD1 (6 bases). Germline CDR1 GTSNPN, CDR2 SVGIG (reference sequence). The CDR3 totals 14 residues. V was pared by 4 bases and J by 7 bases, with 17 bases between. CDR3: CAWTGAGVDQPQHF. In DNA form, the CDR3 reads TGTGCCTGGACTGGGGCAGGGGTCGACCAGCCCCAGCATTTT.

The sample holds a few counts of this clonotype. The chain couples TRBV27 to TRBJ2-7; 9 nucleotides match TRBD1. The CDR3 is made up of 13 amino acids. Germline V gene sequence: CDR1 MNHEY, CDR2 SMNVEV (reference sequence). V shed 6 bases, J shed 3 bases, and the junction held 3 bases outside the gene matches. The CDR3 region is CASRDRGNYEQYF. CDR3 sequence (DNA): TGTGCCAGCAGAGACAGGGGGAACTACGAGCAGTACTTC.

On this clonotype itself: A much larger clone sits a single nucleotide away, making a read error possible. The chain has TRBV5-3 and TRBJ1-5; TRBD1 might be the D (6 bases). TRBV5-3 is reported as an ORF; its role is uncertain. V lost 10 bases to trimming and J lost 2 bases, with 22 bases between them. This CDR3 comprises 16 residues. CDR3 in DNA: TGTGCCGGCAGCTTGTCGGGGACAATCGGCAATCAGCCCCAGCATTTT. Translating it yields CAGSLSGTIGNQPQHF.